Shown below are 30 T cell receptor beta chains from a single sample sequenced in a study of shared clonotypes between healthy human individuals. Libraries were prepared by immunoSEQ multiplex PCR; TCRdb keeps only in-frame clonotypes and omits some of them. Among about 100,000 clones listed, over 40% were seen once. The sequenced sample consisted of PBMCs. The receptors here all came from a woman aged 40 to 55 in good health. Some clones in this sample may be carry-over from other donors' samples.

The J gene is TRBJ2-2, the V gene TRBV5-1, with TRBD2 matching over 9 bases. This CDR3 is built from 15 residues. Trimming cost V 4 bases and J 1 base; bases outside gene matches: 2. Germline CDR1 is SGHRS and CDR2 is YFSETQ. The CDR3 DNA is TGCGCCAGCAGCACGACTAGCGGGAACACCGGGGAGCTGTTTTTT. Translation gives CASSTTSGNTGELFF.

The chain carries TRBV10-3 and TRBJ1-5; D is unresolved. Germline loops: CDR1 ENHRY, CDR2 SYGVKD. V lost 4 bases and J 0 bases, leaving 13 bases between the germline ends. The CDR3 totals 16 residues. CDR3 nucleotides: TGTGCCATCAGTGTGGACCGTAAAAATAGCAATCAGCCCCAGCATTTT. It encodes CAISVDRKNSNQPQHF.

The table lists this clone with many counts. Here the CDR3 reads CASSLATGLNQPQHF. CDR3 coding DNA: TGTGCCAGCAGTTTAGCGACAGGCTTAAATCAGCCCCAGCATTTT. The rearrangement links TRBV28 to TRBJ1-5; D is perhaps TRBD1 (6 bases). This CDR3 region has 15 residues. Deletions cut 2 bases from V and 4 bases from J, with 12 bases between. Germline V gene lookup returns CDR1 MDHEN and CDR2 SYDVKM.

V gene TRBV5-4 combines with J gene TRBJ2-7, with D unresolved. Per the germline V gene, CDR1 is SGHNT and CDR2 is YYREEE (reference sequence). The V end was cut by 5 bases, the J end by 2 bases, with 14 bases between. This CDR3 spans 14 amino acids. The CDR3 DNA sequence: TGTGCCAGCAGTACGAGTGGATTCGCCTACGAGCAGTACTTC. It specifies CASSTSGFAYEQYF.

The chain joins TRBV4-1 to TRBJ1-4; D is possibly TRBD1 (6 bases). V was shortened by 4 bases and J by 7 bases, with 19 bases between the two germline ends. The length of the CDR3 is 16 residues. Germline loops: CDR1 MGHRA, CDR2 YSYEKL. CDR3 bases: TGCGCCAGCAGCCTTGAGGGAGGGGGTCTGGGTGAAAAACTGTTTTTT. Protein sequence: CASSLEGGGLGEKLFF.

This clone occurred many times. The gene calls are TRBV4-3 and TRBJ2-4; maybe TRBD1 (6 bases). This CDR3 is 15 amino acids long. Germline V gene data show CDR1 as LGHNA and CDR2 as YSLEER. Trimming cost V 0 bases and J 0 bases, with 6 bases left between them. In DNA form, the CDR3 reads TGCGCCAGCAGCCAAGAGGGGGCAGCCAAAAACATTCAGTACTTC. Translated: CASSQEGAAKNIQYF.

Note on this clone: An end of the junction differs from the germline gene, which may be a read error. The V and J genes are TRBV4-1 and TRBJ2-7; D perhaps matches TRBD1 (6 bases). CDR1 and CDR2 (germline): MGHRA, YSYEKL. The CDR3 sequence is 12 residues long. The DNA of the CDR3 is TGTGCCAGCAGGAGGACAGATTACGAGCAGTACTTC. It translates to CASRRTDYEQYF.

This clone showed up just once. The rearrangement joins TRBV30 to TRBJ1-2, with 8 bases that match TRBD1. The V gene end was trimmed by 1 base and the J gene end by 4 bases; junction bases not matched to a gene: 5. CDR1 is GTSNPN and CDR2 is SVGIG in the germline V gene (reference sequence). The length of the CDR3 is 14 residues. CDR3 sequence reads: CAWSAQGVVYGYTF. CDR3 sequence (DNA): TGTGCCTGGAGTGCACAGGGGGTAGTCTATGGCTACACCTTC.

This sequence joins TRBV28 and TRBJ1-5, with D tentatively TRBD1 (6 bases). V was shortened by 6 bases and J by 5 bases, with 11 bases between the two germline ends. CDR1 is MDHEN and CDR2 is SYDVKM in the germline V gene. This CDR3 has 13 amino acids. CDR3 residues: CASRKTGYQPQHF. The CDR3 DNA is TGTGCCAGCAGAAAGACAGGCTATCAGCCCCAGCATTTT.

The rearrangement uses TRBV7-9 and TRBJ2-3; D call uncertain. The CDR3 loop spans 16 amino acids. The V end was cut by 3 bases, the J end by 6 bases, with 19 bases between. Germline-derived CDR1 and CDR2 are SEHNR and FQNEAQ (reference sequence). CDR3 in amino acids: CASSLIPRAGWDTQYF. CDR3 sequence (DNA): TGTGCCAGCAGCTTGATCCCCCGGGCAGGATGGGATACGCAGTATTTT.

CDR3 region: CASSIRAGASGANVLTF. DNA of the CDR3: TGTGCCAGTAGTATTAGGGCAGGCGCTTCTGGGGCCAACGTCCTGACTTTC. The chain couples TRBV19 to TRBJ2-6; D gene uncertain. V lost 3 bases, J lost 1 base, and 13 bases lay in between. This CDR3 is 17 amino acids long. Germline CDR1 and CDR2: LNHDA and SQIVND (reference sequence).

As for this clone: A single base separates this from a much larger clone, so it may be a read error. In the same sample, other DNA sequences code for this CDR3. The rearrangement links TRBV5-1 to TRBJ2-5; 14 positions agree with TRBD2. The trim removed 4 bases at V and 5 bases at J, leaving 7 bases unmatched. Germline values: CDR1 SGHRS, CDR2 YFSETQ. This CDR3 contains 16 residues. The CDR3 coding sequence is TGCGCCAGCAGCCCAGGACTAGCGGGAGGTGCGGAGACCCAGTACTTC. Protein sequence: CASSPGLAGGAETQYF. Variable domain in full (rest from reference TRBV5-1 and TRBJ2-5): KAGVTQTPRYLIKTRGQQVTLSCSPISGHRSVSWYQQTPGQGLQFLFEYFSETQRNKGNFPGRFSGRQFSNSRSEMNVSTLELGDSALYLCASSPGLAGGAETQYFGPGTRLLVL.

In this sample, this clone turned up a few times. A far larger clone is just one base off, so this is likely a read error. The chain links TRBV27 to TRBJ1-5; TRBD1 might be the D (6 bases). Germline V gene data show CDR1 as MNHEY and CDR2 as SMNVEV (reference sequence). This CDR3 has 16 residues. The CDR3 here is CVSSAFSTGFNQPQHF. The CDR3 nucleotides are TGTGTCAGCAGTGCTTTTAGCACAGGGTTCAATCAGCCCCAGCATTTT.

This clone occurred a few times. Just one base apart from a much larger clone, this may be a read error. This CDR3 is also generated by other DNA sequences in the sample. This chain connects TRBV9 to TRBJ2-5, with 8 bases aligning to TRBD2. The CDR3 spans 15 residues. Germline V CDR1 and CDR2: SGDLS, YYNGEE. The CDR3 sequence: CASSPGTSLQETQYF. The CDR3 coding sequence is TGTGCCAGCAGCCCCGGGACTAGTCTCCAAGAGACACAGTACTTC.

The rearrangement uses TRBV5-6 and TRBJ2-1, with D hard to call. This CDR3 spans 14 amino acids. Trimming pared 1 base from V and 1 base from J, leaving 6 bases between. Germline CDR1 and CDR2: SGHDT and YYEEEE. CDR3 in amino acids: CASSLQVSYNEQFF. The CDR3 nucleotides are TGTGCCAGCAGCTTGCAGGTGTCCTACAATGAGCAGTTCTTC. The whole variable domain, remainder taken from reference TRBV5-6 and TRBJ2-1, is DAGVTQSPTHLIKTRGQQVTLRCSPKSGHDTVSWYQQALGQGPQFIFQYYEEEERQRGNFPDRFSGHQFPNYSSELNVNALLLGDSALYLCASSLQVSYNEQFFGPGTRLTVL.

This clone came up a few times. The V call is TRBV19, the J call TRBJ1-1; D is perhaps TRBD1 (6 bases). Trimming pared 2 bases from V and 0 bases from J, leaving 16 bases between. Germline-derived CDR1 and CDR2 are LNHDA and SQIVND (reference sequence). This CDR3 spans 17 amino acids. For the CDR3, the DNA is TGTGCCAGTAGTATAAGGTCCTTCCAGGGGCTGAACACTGAAGCTTTCTTT. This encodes CASSIRSFQGLNTEAFF.

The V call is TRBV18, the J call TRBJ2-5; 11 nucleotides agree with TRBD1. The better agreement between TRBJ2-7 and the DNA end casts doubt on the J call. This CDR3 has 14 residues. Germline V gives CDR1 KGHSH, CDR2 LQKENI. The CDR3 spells CASSRGTGGYEQYF. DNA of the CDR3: TGTGCCAGCTCTCGGGGGACAGGGGGCTACGAGCAGTACTTC.

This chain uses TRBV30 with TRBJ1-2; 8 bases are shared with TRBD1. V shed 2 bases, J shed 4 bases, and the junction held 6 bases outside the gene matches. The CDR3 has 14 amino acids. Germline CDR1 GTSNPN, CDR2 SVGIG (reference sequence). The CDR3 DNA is TGTGCCTGGAGTCCAGGACAGGGAGTCTATGGCTACACCTTC. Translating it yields CAWSPGQGVYGYTF. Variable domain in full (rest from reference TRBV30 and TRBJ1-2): SQTIHQWPATLVQPVGSPLSLECTVEGTSNPNLYWYRQAAGRGLQLLFYSVGIGQISSEVPQNLSASRPQDRQFILSSKKLLLSDSGFYLCAWSPGQGVYGYTFGSGTRLTVV.

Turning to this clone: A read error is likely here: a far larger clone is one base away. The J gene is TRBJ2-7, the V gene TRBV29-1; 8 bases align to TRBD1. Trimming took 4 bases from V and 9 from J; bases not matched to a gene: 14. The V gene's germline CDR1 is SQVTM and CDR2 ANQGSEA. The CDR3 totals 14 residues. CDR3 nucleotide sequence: TGCAGCGTTGGACGGACAGGGAACAGCCTCGCGCAGTACTTC. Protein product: CSVGRTGNSLAQYF.

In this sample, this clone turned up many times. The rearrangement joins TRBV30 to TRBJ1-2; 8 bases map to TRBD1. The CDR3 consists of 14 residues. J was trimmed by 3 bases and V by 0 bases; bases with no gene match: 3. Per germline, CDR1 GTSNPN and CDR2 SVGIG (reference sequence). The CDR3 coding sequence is TGTGCCTGGAGTGTAACGACAGGGGACTATGGCTACACCTTC. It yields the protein CAWSVTTGDYGYTF.

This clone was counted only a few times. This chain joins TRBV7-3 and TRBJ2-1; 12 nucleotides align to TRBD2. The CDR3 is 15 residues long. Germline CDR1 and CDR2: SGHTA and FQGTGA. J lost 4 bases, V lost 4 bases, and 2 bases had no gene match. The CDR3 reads CASSSLAGGYNEQFF. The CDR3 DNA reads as TGTGCCAGCAGCTCACTAGCGGGAGGATACAATGAGCAGTTCTTC.

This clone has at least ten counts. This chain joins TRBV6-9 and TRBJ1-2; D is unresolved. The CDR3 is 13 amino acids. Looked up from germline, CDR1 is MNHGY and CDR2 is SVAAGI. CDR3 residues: CATYSAASGGYTF. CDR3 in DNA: TGTGCGACATATTCGGCAGCTTCGGGCGGCTACACCTTC.

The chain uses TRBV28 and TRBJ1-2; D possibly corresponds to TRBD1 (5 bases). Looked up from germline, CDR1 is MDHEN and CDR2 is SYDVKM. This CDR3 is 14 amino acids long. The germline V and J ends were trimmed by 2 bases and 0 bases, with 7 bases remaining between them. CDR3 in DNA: TGTGCCAGCAGTTTAACACAGGCTAACTATGGCTACACCTTC. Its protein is CASSLTQANYGYTF.

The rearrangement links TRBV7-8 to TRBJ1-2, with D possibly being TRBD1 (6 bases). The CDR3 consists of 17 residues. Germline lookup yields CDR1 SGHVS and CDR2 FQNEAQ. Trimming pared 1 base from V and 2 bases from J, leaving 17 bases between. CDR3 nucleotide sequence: TGTGCCAGCAGCTTAGACGGGGCGACAGGAGTCAACTATGGCTACACCTTC. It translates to CASSLDGATGVNYGYTF. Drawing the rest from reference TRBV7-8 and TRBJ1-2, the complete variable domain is GAGVSQSPRYKVAKRGQDVALRCDPISGHVSLFWYQQALGQGPEFLTYFQNEAQLDKSGLPSDRFFAERPEGSVSTLKIQRTQQEDSAVYLCASSLDGATGVNYGYTFGSGTRLTVV.

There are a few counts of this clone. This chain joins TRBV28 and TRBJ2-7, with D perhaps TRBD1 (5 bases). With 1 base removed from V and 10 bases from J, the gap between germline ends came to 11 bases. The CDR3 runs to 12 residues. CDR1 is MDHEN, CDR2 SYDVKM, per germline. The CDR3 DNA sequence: TGTGCCAGCAGTTTATTTCAAAGGGGCCAGTACTTC. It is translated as CASSLFQRGQYF.

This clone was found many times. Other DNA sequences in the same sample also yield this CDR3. The CDR3 bases are TGTGCCAGCAGAGAACTAGCGGGAGGTACCGGGGAGCTGTTTTTT. Protein sequence: CASRELAGGTGELFF. V and J are TRBV6-4 and TRBJ2-2; 12 bases line up with TRBD2. The CDR3 has 15 amino acids. Germline CDR1 is MRHNA and CDR2 is SNTAGT. The V gene end was trimmed by 6 bases and the J gene end by 5 bases; junction bases not matched to a gene: 4.

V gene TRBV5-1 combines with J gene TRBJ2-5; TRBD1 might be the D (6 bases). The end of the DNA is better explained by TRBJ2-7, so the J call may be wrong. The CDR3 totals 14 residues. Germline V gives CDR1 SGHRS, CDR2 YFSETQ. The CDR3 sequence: CASSQGTVTYEQYF. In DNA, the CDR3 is TGCGCCAGCAGCCAGGGGACCGTCACCTACGAGCAGTACTTC.

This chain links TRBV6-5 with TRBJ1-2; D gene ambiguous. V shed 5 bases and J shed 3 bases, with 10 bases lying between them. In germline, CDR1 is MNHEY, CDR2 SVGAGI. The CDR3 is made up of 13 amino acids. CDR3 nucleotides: TGTGCCAGCAGTAAAGACGCGTACTATGGCTACACCTTC. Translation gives CASSKDAYYGYTF.

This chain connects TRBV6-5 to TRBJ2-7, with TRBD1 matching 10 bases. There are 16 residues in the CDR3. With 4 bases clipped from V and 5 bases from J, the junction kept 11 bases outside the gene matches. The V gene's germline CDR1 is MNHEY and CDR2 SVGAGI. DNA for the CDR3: TGTGCCAGCAGTTTCACCGGGACAGGGGCGCCCCACGAGCAGTACTTC. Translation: CASSFTGTGAPHEQYF.

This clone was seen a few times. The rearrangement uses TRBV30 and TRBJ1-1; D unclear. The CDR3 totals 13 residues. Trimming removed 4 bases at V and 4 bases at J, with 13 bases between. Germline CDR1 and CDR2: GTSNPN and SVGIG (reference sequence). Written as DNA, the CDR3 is TGTGCCTGGAATCGCGGCCGGGGCACTGAAGCTTTCTTT. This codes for CAWNRGRGTEAFF.